The source of this T cell receptor beta chain is a study of human T cells and chemical hapten exposure (dated by TCRdb to the early 2020s). About the investigation overall: For sensitization, 2% DPC in acetone was applied to a roughly 2 cm by roughly 2 cm area of upper inner arm skin. The mostly female patient cohort included alopecia areata with under or over 50% scalp involvement, alopecia totalis and alopecia universalis. Roughly 30 alopecia patients gave blood for TCR sequencing at one to four time points (pre-sensitization, 2, 6 and 24 weeks). Blood samples were taken from patients before sensitization (week 0) and then at 2, 6 and about 24 weeks after DPC sensitization. Weekly therapeutic DPC doses were additionally applied to the scalp of patients throughout the roughly 25-week study period. In alopecia patients, the study followed how the peripheral blood TCR repertoire changed in vivo over primary and secondary sensitization to diphenylcyclopropenone (DPC), a hapten. The libraries were sequenced as a pool, and the TCR yield per sample differed mostly because of small variations in library volumes within the pool. Patch testing was performed on the upper back with Finn chambers containing 0.01% DPC, and the patch tests were scored after 6 days according to International Contact Dermatitis Research Group standards.

The paper as a whole reports these results and caveats: Expanded TCRs formed significantly more large CDR3 similarity clusters than pre-sensitization or healthy control sets, consistent with antigen-driven responses. Because all patients had alopecia, a presumed autoimmune disease, the immune response of the patients might differ from that of healthy individuals. DPC sensitization did not change the number of TCRs with a frequency above 1 in 1000, and there was no evidence of changes in global repertoire structure. Repeated subsampling changed both the strength of the expansion versus patch-test correlation and the threshold at which the correlation became significant. The number of PT1 expanded TCRs positively correlated with patch test score, significant at thresholds 8, 16 and 32 but not 4.

Worth noting for this clonotype: Its binding antigen is unknown. No much larger clone exists at a distance of one base, and base qualities are not known.

The CDR3 starts with the cysteine, ends with the phenylalanine, and has 12 residues. Only the CDR3 region is kept as DNA, spanning 36 bases read in frame from base 1. V and J lose 7 bases and 8 bases, and a span of 14 bases separates them. In light of the paper, this sample's time point label describes: pre-sensitization, week 0. This specimen's treatment or condition label, interpreted: therapeutic diphenylcyclopropenone sensitization with weekly scalp DPC. Blood at each patch-test visit was drawn before the patch test was applied. Patients were considered eligible if aged 18 to 70, diagnosed with alopecia and deemed suitable for DPC therapy, and patients were excluded if pregnant. Unfractionated whole blood was collected in Tempus Blood RNA tubes, and total RNA was extracted from that blood. The library was prepared using RACE. This sample was sequenced with a NextSeq 500. During library preparation, unique molecular identifiers were attached to individual cDNA molecules so that TCRs could be counted in a quantitative, reproducible way. Each blood RNA sample was used to sequence both TCR alpha and TCR beta chains. Processing in the source paper ran as follows. The median number of TCRs per sample was around 96,000, ranging from roughly 23,224 to 700,000. The Decombinator software suite was used to annotate the V, J and CDR3 of the TCR reads. For the PS versus PT1 abundance plots, all samples were subsampled to the same number of TCRs (28,000). Expanded TCRs were defined as absent before sensitization and observed at least eight times at the 2-week time point. TCRdb trimmed the raw reads at Q25, called clones with MiXCR and kept productive beta chains. CDR3 protein sequences are deduplicated, and each keeps its most common genes and DNA. TCRdb's processing, not the study's, gives the V and J calls here. The sample table shows around 300,000 distinct CDR3 sequences, and approximately 8% are seen once. More than 0.95% of the sample belongs to the ten largest clones.

Sequenced here: whole blood, sampled in connection with sensitization to the hapten diphenylcyclopropenone (DPC). The TCR comes from a man younger than 35 with alopecia areata. Some clones in this sample may be carry-over from other donors' samples. The chain couples TRBV12-3 or TRBV12-4 to TRBJ1-1; possibly the D gene is TRBD1, per 6 matching bases. The CDR3 sequence is CASTQAGQEAFF. The DNA sequence is as follows: TGTGCCAGCACACAAGCCGGACAGGAAGCTTTCTTT.